This TCR beta chain originates from a study of shared clonotypes between healthy human individuals. The wider study: A couple of women and a few men aged 18 to 49 served as donors.

The material for each subset, its genomic DNA, was split evenly across several immunoSEQ plates. Produced via immunoSEQ multiplex PCR; TCRdb's table is partial and in-frame only. The table has a few million clones, roughly nine tenths seen once; the top ten hold roughly 0.14%. CD45RA+ naive and CD45RA-negative memory subsets were separated from CD4+ cells. Germline CDR1 reads LNHNV; CDR2 reads YYDKDF (reference sequence). Trimming stripped 4 bases from V and 0 bases from J, with 10 bases between. The CDR3 runs 15 residues. The receptor's source is a man aged 18 to 29 in good health. The chain carries TRBV15 and TRBJ2-1; D perhaps matches TRBD2 (5 bases). What was sequenced was naive CD4+ T cells sorted from blood. Regarding subset: CD45RA+ positively selected. CDR3 loop: CATSIERSSYNEQFF. The CDR3 coding sequence is TGTGCCACCAGCATCGAGCGGAGCTCCTACAATGAGCAGTTCTTC.